These 27 T cell receptor beta chains share one sample of origin, sequenced in a study of breast tumors, draining lymph nodes, adjacent tissues. Breast cancer patients provided tissue from their axillary draining lymph nodes. Via MiXCR, TCRdb re-called the multiplex PCR reads, giving one row per CDR3 protein. Counted here are 150,000 to 200,000 distinct CDR3 sequences, about 33% occurring once; the ten biggest clones make up around 4.5%. The source material was axillary lymph node tissue. These receptors were obtained from a female donor with breast cancer. Some clones in this sample may be carry-over from other donors' samples.

This clonotype was picked up many times. The rearrangement uses TRBV20-1 and TRBJ2-2; D unresolved. This CDR3 has 16 amino acids. Germline V lookup: CDR1 DFQATT, CDR2 SNEGSKA (reference sequence). The V gene lost 3 bases and the J gene lost 0 bases, with 14 bases spanning the gap. This CDR3 reads CSASPETRPNTGELFF. DNA of the CDR3: TGCAGTGCTAGTCCAGAGACTCGACCGAACACCGGGGAGCTGTTTTTT.

The sample holds many counts of this clonotype. This chain joins TRBV4-2 and TRBJ2-1; 8 bases align to TRBD2. Per the germline V gene, CDR1 is LGHNA and CDR2 is YNFKEQ. The CDR3 has 16 residues. After removal of 0 bases from V and 10 bases from J, the junction contained 11 bases not matched to a gene. The CDR3 region has the DNA TGTGCCAGCAGCCAAGATTTTGCGGGAGGCTTAGGGGAGCAGTTCTTC. It specifies CASSQDFAGGLGEQFF.

Turning to this clonotype: A much larger clone sits a single nucleotide away, making a read error possible. This sequence joins TRBV12-3 or TRBV12-4 and TRBJ2-1, with TRBD2 as a possible D gene (6 bases). The CDR3 is made up of 11 amino acids. The V and J ends lost 9 bases and 10 bases respectively, with 13 bases between them. In DNA, the CDR3 is TGTGCCAGGGGGACTCTCTGGGAGCAGTTCTTC. Residues: CARGTLWEQFF.

The J gene is TRBJ1-6, the V gene TRBV20-1; 7 bases line up with TRBD1. With 5 bases clipped from V and 0 bases from J, the junction kept 7 bases outside the gene matches. Germline V gene data show CDR1 as DFQATT and CDR2 as SNEGSKA (reference sequence). This CDR3 spans 16 amino acids. CDR3 sequence (DNA): TGCAGTGCTCGCACAGGGGAGAGCTCCTATAATTCACCCCTCCACTTT. Residues: CSARTGESSYNSPLHF.

The sample holds many counts of this clonotype. The gene calls are TRBV24-1 and TRBJ2-1, with TRBD1 matching 8 bases. This CDR3 is built from 14 residues. CDR1 and CDR2 (germline): KGHDR, SFDVKD. V gave up 2 bases and J gave up 9 bases; unmatched junction bases: 5. This CDR3 is CATSDSGQDGEQFF. Written as DNA, the CDR3 is TGTGCCACCAGTGATTCGGGACAGGATGGTGAGCAGTTCTTC.

The table lists this clonotype with a few counts. A much larger clone sits a single nucleotide away, making a read error possible. The chain couples TRBV14 to TRBJ2-7; D gene uncertain. Germline V gene data show CDR1 as SGHDN and CDR2 as FVKESK. The CDR3 contains 14 residues. The CDR3 coding sequence is TGTGCCAGCAGCCAAGGGCTTTTTCCCTACGAGCAGCACTTC. Residues: CASSQGLFPYEQHF.

Many counts were recorded for this clonotype. This rearrangement joins TRBV28 to TRBJ1-6; tentatively, D is TRBD1 (5 bases). Germline V gene data show CDR1 as MDHEN and CDR2 as SYDVKM. This CDR3 is 14 amino acids long. Trimming took 2 bases from V and 10 from J, leaving 12 bases between them. The CDR3: CASSLRGVRSPLHF. The CDR3, as DNA: TGTGCCAGCAGTTTACGGGGGGTCAGGTCACCCCTCCACTTT.

This clonotype was found many times. The chain couples TRBV2 to TRBJ2-5; 10 nucleotides match TRBD1. Looked up from germline, CDR1 is SNHLY and CDR2 is FYNNEI. This CDR3 has 15 amino acids. The V and J ends lost 4 bases and 1 base, in that order; junction bases with no gene match: 3. The CDR3 sequence: CASSADRGAQETQYF. The CDR3 DNA sequence: TGTGCCAGCAGTGCGGACAGGGGGGCCCAAGAGACCCAGTACTTC.

In its sample, this clonotype was seen many times. V and J are TRBV29-1 and TRBJ2-1, with TRBD1 as a possible D gene (5 bases). This CDR3 is built from 16 residues. Germline loops: CDR1 SQVTM, CDR2 ANQGSEA. The V gene lost 5 bases and the J gene lost 4 bases, with 21 bases spanning the gap. CDR3: CSVWSVFPGSYNEQFF. The CDR3 region has the DNA TGCAGCGTTTGGTCGGTCTTTCCAGGGTCATACAATGAGCAGTTCTTC.

The chain links TRBV28 to TRBJ2-1; 9 bases are shared with TRBD1. Germline V gives CDR1 MDHEN, CDR2 SYDVKM. The V segment lost 5 bases and the J segment 5 bases; nucleotides outside the gene matches: 10. The CDR3 runs to 16 residues. CDR3 loop: CASSPLDRGRNNEQFF. The CDR3 bases are TGTGCCAGCAGTCCGCTCGACAGGGGGAGAAACAATGAGCAGTTCTTC.

This clonotype was detected many times. The chain carries TRBV29-1 and TRBJ2-7; tentative D call: TRBD1 (6 bases). V was shortened by 3 bases and J by 0 bases, with 15 bases between the two germline ends. Germline V gives CDR1 SQVTM, CDR2 ANQGSEA. The CDR3 is 15 amino acids. The CDR3 region is CSVEDSQGASYEQYF. Here the CDR3 DNA reads TGCAGCGTTGAGGACAGCCAAGGGGCCTCCTACGAGCAGTACTTC.

V and J are TRBV27 and TRBJ2-7; TRBD1 agrees at 10 bases. The length of the CDR3 is 18 residues. From germline, CDR1 is MNHEY and CDR2 SMNVEV (reference sequence). V gave up 5 bases and J gave up 3 bases; unmatched junction bases: 16. CDR3 amino acids: CASSPTGTGAIFYYEQYF. CDR3 nucleotides: TGTGCCAGCAGTCCTACCGGGACAGGGGCTATCTTCTACTACGAGCAGTACTTC.

About this clonotype itself: No conserved phenylalanine or tryptophan is present at the end of the CDR3, so a read error is the likely explanation. Because the CDR3's place on the DNA is in doubt, the DNA is left out and the CDR3 is given as listed by TCRdb. The chain recombines TRBV14 with TRBJ1-4. The CDR3 totals 18 residues, both ends included. Germline loops: CDR1 SGHDN, CDR2 FVKESK. The CDR3 region is CASSRRTSGRFYEQYFGP.

V is TRBV18 and J is TRBJ1-3; 7 positions agree with TRBD1. From germline, CDR1 is KGHSH and CDR2 LQKENI. The CDR3 contains 15 residues. V trimming: 7 bases; J trimming: 2 bases; junction bases outside the gene matches: 8. The CDR3 nucleotides are TGTGCCAGCTTAGTCTCGACAGGGACTGGAAACACCATATATTTT. Amino acids: CASLVSTGTGNTIYF.

As for this clonotype: The junction does not match germline at one end; this may be a read error. The chain links TRBV3-1 to TRBJ2-3; TRBD2 might be the D (5 bases). The CDR3 has 15 amino acids. Germline CDR1 is LGHDT and CDR2 is YNNKEL (reference sequence). CDR3 loop: CASSEDSRSTDAQYF. CDR3 in DNA: TGTGCCAGCAGCGAGGACTCCCGAAGCACAGATGCGCAGTATTTT.

Remarks on this clonotype: A read error is possible here, since a much larger clone lies one base away. This sequence joins TRBV9 and TRBJ2-1, with D possibly matching TRBD2 (6 bases). This CDR3 has 14 amino acids. Trimming removed 7 bases from V and 6 bases from J, with 17 bases in between. CDR1 is SGDLS and CDR2 is YYNGEE in the germline V gene. The chain's CDR3 is CASSRTGGTNEQFF. In DNA, the CDR3 is TGTGCCAGCTCACGAACCGGAGGGACCAATGAGCAGTTCTTC.

This clonotype was picked up many times. V is TRBV19 and J is TRBJ1-2, with TRBD1 identical over 7 bases. Losses at the gene ends were 3 bases for V and 2 bases for J; bases not matched to a gene: 3. This CDR3 has 14 residues. Germline V gene data show CDR1 as LNHDA and CDR2 as SQIVND (reference sequence). The CDR3 nucleotides are TGTGCCAGTAGTATGACAGGGCCCAACTATGGCTACACCTTC. It is translated as CASSMTGPNYGYTF. The full variable domain, completed using reference TRBV19 and TRBJ1-2, is DGGITQSPKYLFRKEGQNVTLSCEQNLNHDAMYWYRQDPGQGLRLIYYSQIVNDFQKGDIAEGYSVSREKKESFPLTVTSAQKNPTAFYLCASSMTGPNYGYTFGSGTRLTVV.

This clonotype turned up a few times. The V and J genes are TRBV19 and TRBJ1-1; no definite D call. Per germline, CDR1 LNHDA and CDR2 SQIVND (reference sequence). The germline V and J ends were trimmed by 7 bases and 1 base, with 4 bases remaining between them. This CDR3 is built from 11 residues. CDR3 protein: CASNQNTEAFF. The DNA for the CDR3 is TGTGCCAGTAATCAGAACACTGAAGCTTTCTTT.

V gene TRBV2 combines with J gene TRBJ1-2; D is perhaps TRBD1 (6 bases). The V gene's germline CDR1 is SNHLY and CDR2 FYNNEI. This CDR3 is 15 amino acids long. V shed 1 base and J shed 7 bases, with 16 bases lying between them. This CDR3 reads CASSEGAGGLGGYTF. In DNA form, the CDR3 reads TGTGCCAGCAGTGAAGGTGCGGGGGGGCTTGGTGGCTACACCTTC. The variable domain in full, completed from reference TRBV2 and TRBJ1-2, reads EPEVTQTPSHQVTQMGQEVILRCVPISNHLYFYWYRQILGQKVEFLVSFYNNEISEKSEIFDDQFSVERPDGSNFTLKIRSTKLEDSAMYFCASSEGAGGLGGYTFGSGTRLTVV.

The chain employs TRBV12-3 or TRBV12-4 and TRBJ2-2, with D possibly being TRBD1 or TRBD2 (5 bases each). V was trimmed by 7 bases and J by 0 bases, leaving 12 bases between them. The CDR3 extends over 15 amino acids. The CDR3 bases are TGTGCCAGCAACCAAGGGACCTCGAACACCGGGGAGCTGTTTTTT. As protein: CASNQGTSNTGELFF.

The J gene is TRBJ1-1, the V gene TRBV4-2; D is undetermined. V lost 0 bases, J lost 3 bases, and 8 bases lay in between. CDR3 length equals 14 residues. CDR1 and CDR2 from the germline V gene are LGHNA and YNFKEQ. CDR3 nucleotide sequence: TGTGCCAGCAGCCAAGATCGGCCGGACACTGAAGCTTTCTTT. Translating it yields CASSQDRPDTEAFF.

This clonotype was seen at least ten times. The J gene is TRBJ2-5, the V gene TRBV6-5; TRBD1 matches 9 bases. J gave up 5 bases and V 4 bases, and 5 bases lay outside the gene matches. Germline CDR1 is MNHEY and CDR2 is SVGAGI. This CDR3 is built from 14 residues. CDR3 in DNA: TGTGCCAGCAGTTGGGGGGACAGGGAGGAGACCCAGTACTTC. Translated: CASSWGDREETQYF.

This chain joins TRBV7-3 and TRBJ2-5, with 12 bases that match TRBD2. The CDR3 has 17 amino acids. V was pared by 5 bases and J by 5 bases, with 12 bases of the junction left unmatched. Germline values: CDR1 SGHTA, CDR2 FQGTGA. The CDR3, as DNA: TGTGCCAGCAGCCCTGGGGCTAGCGGGAGGGCCGGGGAGACCCAGTACTTC. Translation: CASSPGASGRAGETQYF.

The gene calls are TRBV20-1 and TRBJ2-7; D is perhaps TRBD2 (6 bases). Germline assignment: CDR1 DFQATT and CDR2 SNEGSKA (reference sequence). V shed 0 bases and J shed 2 bases, with 14 bases lying between them. The CDR3 runs 15 residues. The DNA of the CDR3 is TGCAGTGCTAGAGATCTGGCGGGGTCTACCTACGAGCAGTACTTC. Translated: CSARDLAGSTYEQYF.

This clonotype was counted at least ten times. The J gene is TRBJ1-5, the V gene TRBV30, with a weak D call TRBD1 (6 bases). The CDR3 is 13 amino acids. The germline V gene has CDR1 GTSNPN and CDR2 SVGIG (reference sequence). V lost 2 bases, J lost 3 bases, and 8 bases lay in between. The CDR3 region has the DNA TGTGCCTGGAGTCGACAGGACAATCAGCCCCAGCATTTT. Amino acids: CAWSRQDNQPQHF.

The V call is TRBV20-1, the J call TRBJ1-4; D remains unclear. CDR1 is DFQATT, CDR2 SNEGSKA, per germline (reference sequence). V lost 6 bases, J lost 3 bases, and 17 bases lay in between. The CDR3 runs 15 residues. The CDR3 nucleotides are TGCAGTGCCCCTATGGCCCGAGGCGCTAATGAAAAACTGTTTTTT. Translating it yields CSAPMARGANEKLFF.

Turning to this clonotype: At one boundary the junction diverges from the germline segment, which might be a read error. This chain links TRBV3-1 with TRBJ1-4; D is uncertain. The CDR3 runs to 15 residues. Germline V gene lookup returns CDR1 LGHDT and CDR2 YNNKEL (reference sequence). The CDR3 region is CASSHEGRFNERLFF. DNA for the CDR3: TGTGCCAGCAGCCACGAAGGACGGTTTAATGAAAGACTGTTTTTT.